In its sample, the clone carrying this TCR beta chain was seen a few times. Antigen: not known. The source of the sample is a study of T cell responses to AZD1222 COVID-19 vaccine. General study results and limits: Repertoires were sampled only after the peak T cell response.

Deletions cut 1 base from V and 3 bases from J, with 12 bases between. Germline V lookup: CDR1 LGHDT, CDR2 YNNKEL (reference sequence). The CDR3 length is 15 residues. The data were produced by immunoSEQ multiplex PCR, yet TCRdb's version contains in-frame clones alone and is incomplete. The sample lists about 140,000 clones, 85% to 95% occurring once. The sample here was peripheral blood, taken on day 0 of AZD1222 vaccination. The TCR originated in an adult in good health. The rearrangement uses TRBV3-1 (or the pseudogene TRBV3-2) and TRBJ1-2; no reliable D call. For the CDR3, the DNA is TGTGCCAGCAGCCAAGGACCCCTTGGCTACTATGGCTACACCTTC. This gives the protein CASSQGPLGYYGYTF.